These 7 T cell receptor beta chains were sequenced from one sample in a study of blood T cell repertoires in COVID-19. TCRdb keeps only in-frame clones here, not all; method: immunoSEQ multiplex PCR. The sample has approximately 300,000 clones, over 80% seen once; the top ten hold approximately 4%. Sequenced sample: peripheral blood. These TCRs come from a woman aged 40 to 50 with acute or convalescent COVID-19.

The chain uses TRBV5-6 and TRBJ1-1; D unresolved. In germline, CDR1 is SGHDT, CDR2 YYEEEE. Trimming shortened V by 4 bases and J by 0 bases, and 7 bases separated the two germline ends. This CDR3 has 13 residues. In DNA, the CDR3 is TGTGCCAGCAGCCTGAGCCTGAACACTGAAGCTTTCTTT. The encoded protein is CASSLSLNTEAFF.

This chain joins TRBV24-1 and TRBJ2-3; possible D gene TRBD2, 6 bases. V lost 4 bases and J lost 0, with 13 bases in between. Germline CDR1 reads KGHDR; CDR2 reads SFDVKD. CDR3 size: 16 residues. DNA for the CDR3: TGTGCCACCAGTGACCCCCGTAGCGGTAGCACAGATACGCAGTATTTT. This translates into CATSDPRSGSTDTQYF.

This clone has only a few counts. CDR3 sequence (DNA): TGTGCCAGCTCACCCCCGGGACTGAGTATAGGCTACACCTTC. Amino acids: CASSPPGLSIGYTF. V and J are TRBV18 and TRBJ1-2; perhaps TRBD1 as D (5 bases). Germline CDR1 reads KGHSH; CDR2 reads LQKENI. The CDR3 runs to 14 residues. V was shortened by 3 bases and J by 8 bases, with 16 bases between the two germline ends.

V is TRBV6-5 and J is TRBJ1-2; the match to TRBD1 covers 7 bases. CDR3 length equals 14 residues. The germline gives CDR1 MNHEY, CDR2 SVGAGI. With V trimmed by 6 bases and J by 4 bases, 8 bases remained unmatched. This CDR3 reads CASRPRDSPYGYTF. CDR3 coding DNA: TGTGCCAGCAGGCCCCGGGACAGTCCCTATGGCTACACCTTC.

The V call is TRBV28, the J call TRBJ1-6, with TRBD1 matching over 10 bases. This CDR3 has 16 residues. After removal of 9 bases from V and 9 bases from J, the junction contained 14 bases not matched to a gene. CDR1 and CDR2 (germline): MDHEN, SYDVKM. Here the CDR3 DNA reads TGTGCCAGTTTAACGACAGGGGGCCCAATGAGTTCACCCCTCCACTTT. It encodes CASLTTGGPMSSPLHF.

The CDR3: CAWSQGYAGELFF. The CDR3 DNA is TGTGCCTGGAGTCAGGGGTACGCCGGGGAGCTGTTTTTT. The chain employs TRBV30 and TRBJ2-2, with D perhaps TRBD1 (6 bases). Deletions cut 2 bases from V and 6 bases from J, with 10 bases between. The CDR3 runs to 13 residues. Germline CDR1 and CDR2: GTSNPN and SVGIG (reference sequence).

The V and J genes are TRBV3-1 (or the pseudogene TRBV3-2) and TRBJ1-2; 8 nucleotides line up with TRBD1. This CDR3 is built from 14 residues. Looked up from germline, CDR1 is LGHDT and CDR2 is YNNKEL (reference sequence). J gave up 6 bases and V 4 bases, and 7 bases lay outside the gene matches. The DNA for the CDR3 is TGTGCCAGCAGCCGCGGACAGGGATTTAATGGCTACACCTTC. This sequence encodes CASSRGQGFNGYTF.